Shown below are 8 T cell receptor beta chains from a single sample sequenced in a study of shared clonotypes between healthy human individuals (dated by TCRdb to 2018 to 2021). Preparation of the library involved the immunoSEQ multiplex PCR assay. Entries here come from immuneACCESS through TCRdb and include only in-frame sequences with V and J called. Some clones fail to appear in such tables; in the studies checked, an unresolved V gene covers under half of the shortfall, and the cause of the remainder is unknown. Within this sample are 330,000 or so clones, with around 67% of them counted one time only. The top ten clones comprise less than 11% of the sample. Sample: memory CD4+ T cells sorted from blood. The sample's cell subset or site, from its label and the paper: CD45RA-negative fraction. These receptors were obtained from a man aged 30-40 years in good health.

This chain joins TRBV18 and TRBJ2-3; the D is unclear. CDR1 KGHSH and CDR2 LQKENI come from the germline V gene. This CDR3 comprises 14 residues. The V end was cut by 6 bases, the J end by 4 bases, with 14 bases between. CDR3 amino acids: CASSLGPTADTQYF. CDR3 nucleotide sequence: TGTGCCAGCTCTCTTGGGCCTACGGCAGATACGCAGTATTTT.

The J gene is TRBJ2-1, the V gene TRBV10-3; a weak D match, TRBD1 (6 bases). Between the trimmed V and J ends, which lost 3 bases and 10 bases, there was a span of 10 bases. The CDR3 loop spans 12 amino acids. Germline V gene sequence: CDR1 ENHRY, CDR2 SYGVKD. In nucleotides, the CDR3 is TGTGCCATCAGTGATGGGGGCAGGGAGCAGTTCTTC. As protein: CAISDGGREQFF.

The gene calls are TRBV19 and TRBJ1-5; D unresolved. Trimming shortened V by 3 bases and J by 3 bases, and 6 bases separated the two germline ends. This CDR3 comprises 13 residues. CDR1 is LNHDA and CDR2 is SQIVND in the germline V gene (reference sequence). CDR3 sequence (DNA): TGTGCCAGTAGTATGGGCCTCAATCAGCCCCAGCATTTT. Translation: CASSMGLNQPQHF.

This clone was detected a few times. This chain uses TRBV5-1 with TRBJ1-5; 8 bases match TRBD1. The CDR3 is 14 amino acids. V trimming: 0 bases; J trimming: 6 bases; junction bases outside the gene matches: 2. Germline lookup yields CDR1 SGHRS and CDR2 YFSETQ. The CDR3 region is CASSLGQGTQPQHF. CDR3 coding DNA: TGCGCCAGCAGCTTGGGACAGGGGACTCAGCCCCAGCATTTT.

V gene TRBV10-3 combines with J gene TRBJ1-5, with a tentative D call TRBD1 (6 bases). Germline values: CDR1 ENHRY, CDR2 SYGVKD. The CDR3 spans 16 residues. With 0 bases removed from V and 4 bases from J, the gap between germline ends came to 13 bases. CDR3 amino acids: CAISESMGASNQPQHF. CDR3 nucleotides: TGTGCCATCAGTGAGTCAATGGGGGCGTCGAATCAGCCCCAGCATTTT.

The chain combines TRBV14 with TRBJ2-2, with no clear D. The CDR3 is made up of 16 amino acids. Germline loops: CDR1 SGHDN, CDR2 FVKESK. The germline V and J ends were trimmed by 3 bases and 1 base, with 12 bases remaining between them. Here the CDR3 DNA reads TGTGCCAGCAGCCATTTTTTCGGCCTGAACACCGGGGAGCTGTTTTTT. This translates into CASSHFFGLNTGELFF. The full variable domain, with the rest looked up from reference TRBV14 and TRBJ2-2, is EAGVTQFPSHSVIEKGQTVTLRCDPISGHDNLYWYRRVMGKEIKFLLHFVKESKQDESGMPNNRFLAERTGGTYSTLKVQPAELEDSGVYFCASSHFFGLNTGELFFGEGSRLTVL.

The chain uses TRBV21-1 and TRBJ2-7; the DNA was not compared with TRBD2, the D call given in the table. TRBV21-1 is labeled a pseudogene. The CDR3 length is 15 residues. The CDR3 loop is CASLPCGESVYEQYF. The DNA for the CDR3 is TGTGCCAGTCTCCCATGTGGGGAGTCGGTCTACGAGCAGTACTTC.

This chain joins TRBV13 and TRBJ2-7; TRBD2 matches 8 bases. The germline gives CDR1 PRHDT, CDR2 FYEKMQ (reference sequence). The CDR3 consists of 14 residues. V lost 5 bases and J lost 4; bases outside the gene matches: 7. The CDR3 nucleotides are TGTGCCAGCAGCAAGCGGGAGTCCCTATACGAGCAGTACTTC. Its translation is CASSKRESLYEQYF.